The text below deals with one T cell receptor (beta chain). The source of the sample is a study of blood T cell repertoires in COVID-19. In the study overall: The cDNA or gDNA used as material had been derived from T cells, B-cell-depleted T cells, or PBMCs.

Germline-derived CDR1 and CDR2 are LGHNT and FRNRAP. The CDR3 sequence is 14 residues long. With 4 bases clipped from V and 3 bases from J, the junction kept 4 bases outside the gene matches. Authors' processing steps: By means of reference gene primer amplification, nucleated cell counts were estimated. Some clones are missing from TCRdb's copy, which holds only in-frame ones; the method was immunoSEQ multiplex PCR. V and J calls and clone size come straight from that table; D and trimming were deduced from the DNA. The sample has roughly 260,000 clones, around 90% seen once. The sequenced sample consisted of peripheral blood. The chain joins TRBV12-5 to TRBJ2-7; TRBD1 aligns across 9 bases. The clonotype originates from a woman in her 50s who had recovered from COVID-19. The CDR3 bases are TGTGCTAGTGGTTCCGGGACAGGGATCTACGAGCAGTACTTC. Translated: CASGSGTGIYEQYF. Based on the CDR3 plus reference TRBV12-5 and TRBJ2-7, the full variable domain is DARVTQTPRHKVTEMGQEVTMRCQPILGHNTVFWYRQTMMQGLELLAYFRNRAPLDDSGMPKDRFSAEMPDATLATLKIQPSEPRDSAVYFCASGSGTGIYEQYFGPGTRLTVT.